The 5 T cell receptor beta chains in this list originate from one sample, sequenced in a study of blood T cell repertoires in COVID-19. The method was immunoSEQ multiplex PCR; TCRdb's version includes in-frame clones alone and lacks a portion of them. The table shows about 280,000 clones, with about nine tenths occurring only once. The source material was peripheral blood. These receptors came from a woman between 40 and 50 years old who had recovered from COVID-19.

This sequence joins TRBV5-1 and TRBJ2-1, with 9 bases matching TRBD1. The CDR3 has 15 residues. Looked up from germline, CDR1 is SGHRS and CDR2 is YFSETQ. V lost 0 bases and J lost 7; bases outside the gene matches: 5. CDR3 nucleotides: TGCGCCAGCAGCTTGGCGGTGACAGGGGGGAATGAGCAGTTCTTC. It encodes CASSLAVTGGNEQFF.

V gene TRBV29-1 combines with J gene TRBJ2-1, with 8 bases lining up with TRBD1. The CDR3 has 11 residues. The germline gives CDR1 SQVTM, CDR2 ANQGSEA. V shed 6 bases and J 8 bases; nucleotides not matched to a gene: 3. CDR3 bases: TGCAGCGTAGACAGGGGCGATGAGCAGTTCTTC. It is translated as CSVDRGDEQFF.

A remark on this clone: Other DNA sequences of this sample code for an identical CDR3. The rearrangement links TRBV3-1 (or the pseudogene TRBV3-2) to TRBJ2-5; maybe TRBD2 (5 bases). The CDR3 contains 13 residues. Deletions cut 1 base from V and 5 bases from J, with 8 bases between. Germline lookup yields CDR1 LGHDT and CDR2 YNNKEL (reference sequence). CDR3: CASSQAGGETQYF. The CDR3 DNA sequence: TGTGCCAGCAGCCAAGCAGGAGGCGAGACCCAGTACTTC.

The chain is built from TRBV7-6 and TRBJ2-5; TRBD2 agrees at 11 bases. The CDR3 loop spans 16 amino acids. With 4 bases clipped from V and 2 bases from J, the junction kept 6 bases outside the gene matches. Germline V gene lookup returns CDR1 SGHVS and CDR2 FNYEAQ. The CDR3 spells CASSSGLAGGQETQYF. In DNA, the CDR3 is TGTGCCAGCAGCTCTGGACTAGCGGGCGGTCAAGAGACCCAGTACTTC.

The gene calls are TRBV27 and TRBJ2-7; 12 bases are a match to TRBD2. V was pared by 5 bases and J by 7 bases, with 12 bases of the junction left unmatched. CDR1 and CDR2 (germline): MNHEY, SMNVEV (reference sequence). The CDR3 is 16 amino acids. The CDR3 DNA reads as TGTGCCAGCAGTCCACAACTAGCGGGAGGCTTAGTTGAGCAGTACTTC. It is translated as CASSPQLAGGLVEQYF.